Sequencing of this TCR beta chain was carried out in a study of blood T cells in healthy people across ages. Points from the study as a whole: Getting older went along with TCR beta diversity per million T cells dropping roughly linearly. With donor CMV status unknown, expanded clonotype changes were possibly confounded. When set beside aged donors, long-lived donors presented more naive CD4+ cells and higher diversity.

Germline V gives CDR1 SGHRS, CDR2 YFSETQ. V shed 4 bases and J 10 bases; nucleotides not matched to a gene: 11. This CDR3 spans 14 amino acids. It was with a sample-barcoded 5' primer and a J-beta primer mix that a second PCR of roughly 7 to 12 cycles was run. CDR3-containing paired-end reads numbered at least 3 million in each sample. TCRdb re-called the 5' RACE reads with MiXCR, one entry per CDR3 protein. This sample has some 1.5 million distinct CDR3 sequences; approximately 43% occur once, and the top ten carry around 4%. About this clonotype itself: What it binds is unknown.

The chain is built from TRBV5-1 and TRBJ2-1, with TRBD1 matching 7 bases. The sequence was collected from a woman under 30 in good health. Sequencing input: blood. The CDR3 reads CASSADRVIYEQFF. The CDR3 DNA reads as TGCGCCAGCAGCGCCGACAGGGTAATCTACGAGCAGTTCTTC. Variable domain in full (rest from reference TRBV5-1 and TRBJ2-1): KAGVTQTPRYLIKTRGQQVTLSCSPISGHRSVSWYQQTPGQGLQFLFEYFSETQRNKGNFPGRFSGRQFSNSRSEMNVSTLELGDSALYLCASSADRVIYEQFFGPGTRLTVL.